The 31 T cell receptor beta chains below all came from one sample that was sequenced in a study of cytomegalovirus exposure and HLA in healthy donors. Clones were sequenced by immunoSEQ multiplex PCR, and TCRdb holds only the in-frame ones, with some missing. In the table there are 130,000 to 150,000 clones, 86% of which are singletons. The source material was PBMCs. Receptors were obtained from a man in his late teens or twenties in good health and CMV-seronegative.

This chain joins TRBV6-1 and TRBJ1-6; D call uncertain. The germline V and J ends were trimmed by 6 bases and 3 bases, with 6 bases remaining between them. The germline gives CDR1 MNHNS, CDR2 SASEGT. This CDR3 has 13 amino acids. The CDR3 bases are TGTGCCAGCAGGAGCGGCTATAATTCACCCCTCCACTTT. It encodes CASRSGYNSPLHF.

This clone came up a few times. CDR3 in DNA: TGCGCCAGCAGCCAACATGTTCGACTAGCGGCAAACACAGATACGCAGTATTTT. Its translation is CASSQHVRLAANTDTQYF. The chain recombines TRBV4-1 with TRBJ2-3; 9 nucleotides match TRBD2. The V segment lost 2 bases and the J segment 2 bases; nucleotides outside the gene matches: 11. CDR3 length: 18 residues. Germline V gives CDR1 MGHRA, CDR2 YSYEKL.

The chain joins TRBV7-6 to TRBJ2-2, with 8 bases that match TRBD1. The CDR3 extends over 15 amino acids. J lost 1 base, V lost 4 bases, and 2 bases had no gene match. In germline, CDR1 is SGHVS, CDR2 FNYEAQ. The chain's CDR3 is CASSSGTGNTGELFF. CDR3 nucleotide sequence: TGTGCCAGCAGCTCCGGGACAGGGAACACCGGGGAGCTGTTTTTT.

The chain links TRBV5-6 to TRBJ2-3, with D unclear. CDR3 length: 16 amino acids. The V and J ends lost 4 bases and 2 bases respectively, with 17 bases between them. Germline assignment: CDR1 SGHDT and CDR2 YYEEEE. CDR3 bases: TGTGCCAGCAGCCGTCCCACCCTACCGCACACAGATACGCAGTATTTT. It translates to CASSRPTLPHTDTQYF. Full variable domain (remainder filled in from reference TRBV5-6 and TRBJ2-3): DAGVTQSPTHLIKTRGQQVTLRCSPKSGHDTVSWYQQALGQGPQFIFQYYEEEERQRGNFPDRFSGHQFPNYSSELNVNALLLGDSALYLCASSRPTLPHTDTQYFGPGTRLTVL.

This clone was observed once. The chain recombines TRBV5-8 with TRBJ2-1; D remains unclear. V shed 4 bases and J shed 4 bases, with 21 bases lying between them. CDR3 length: 17 residues. Germline loops: CDR1 SGHTS, CDR2 YDEGEE. The CDR3 region has the DNA TGTGCCAGCAGCCCGCTCGGCGGCGGCCCGGCATACAATGAGCAGTTCTTC. It is translated as CASSPLGGGPAYNEQFF.

V and J are TRBV7-6 and TRBJ1-3; weak D call: TRBD1 (5 bases). The CDR3 extends over 16 amino acids. Germline CDR1 is SGHVS and CDR2 is FNYEAQ. V lost 6 bases and J 0 bases, leaving 15 bases between the germline ends. The CDR3 nucleotides are TGTGCCAGCAGTGGGGGAGGTCGGAGCTCTGGAAACACCATATATTTT. This sequence encodes CASSGGGRSSGNTIYF. Filled out from reference TRBV7-6 and TRBJ1-3, the complete variable domain reads GAGVSQSPRYKVTKRGQDVALRCDPISGHVSLYWYRQALGQGPEFLTYFNYEAQQDKSGLPNDRFSAERPEGSISTLTIQRTEQRDSAMYRCASSGGGRSSGNTIYFGEGSWLTVV.

This clone appeared many times. Distinct nucleotide sequences in the sample also encode this CDR3. The rearrangement joins TRBV6-4 to TRBJ2-1; 9 nucleotides line up with TRBD2. Germline trimming cut 0 bases from V and 4 bases from J; bases unmatched to any gene: 1. The CDR3 contains 15 residues. Germline V gives CDR1 MRHNA, CDR2 SNTAGT. CDR3 nucleotide sequence: TGTGCCAGCAGTGACTCTAGCGGGAGTTACAATGAGCAGTTCTTC. Its translation is CASSDSSGSYNEQFF.

The genes are TRBV19 and TRBJ2-1; unclear D gene. V was pared by 3 bases and J by 8 bases, with 8 bases between. CDR3 length: 12 amino acids. Germline V CDR1 and CDR2: LNHDA, SQIVND (reference sequence). The CDR3 loop reads CASSIGAHEQFF. CDR3 DNA sequence: TGTGCCAGTAGTATCGGAGCCCATGAGCAGTTCTTC.

V is TRBV4-3 and J is TRBJ2-1; 7 bases fit TRBD2. The ends lost 0 bases at V and 8 bases at J; junction bases unmatched: 13. The V gene's germline CDR1 is LGHNA and CDR2 YSLEER. There are 17 residues in the CDR3. This chain's CDR3 is CASSQDLGWREWDEQFF. CDR3 sequence (DNA): TGCGCCAGCAGCCAAGACTTGGGGTGGCGGGAGTGGGATGAGCAGTTCTTC.

The V and J genes are TRBV2 and TRBJ2-7, with 8 bases that match TRBD2. V trimming: 3 bases; J trimming: 7 bases; junction bases outside the gene matches: 14. The length of the CDR3 is 16 residues. The germline gives CDR1 SNHLY, CDR2 FYNNEI. Here the CDR3 reads CASSEIPRLTGGEQYF. In nucleotides, the CDR3 is TGTGCCAGCAGTGAGATTCCCCGGCTCACGGGGGGGGAGCAGTACTTC.

V usage is TRBV28 and J usage is TRBJ2-3; 10 bases are a match to TRBD2. The CDR3 has 17 residues. The V segment lost 3 bases and the J segment 1 base; nucleotides outside the gene matches: 7. The germline V gene has CDR1 MDHEN and CDR2 SYDVKM. The CDR3 region is CASSFIPSGSGTDTQYF. CDR3 in DNA: TGTGCCAGCAGTTTCATTCCTAGCGGGAGTGGCACAGATACGCAGTATTTT.

In DNA, the CDR3 is TGTGCCACGGAAGACAGGCCGCAGTACTTC. Its translation is CATEDRPQYF. The V call is TRBV6-5, the J call TRBJ2-5; TRBD1 is a possible D gene (6 bases). Germline lookup yields CDR1 MNHEY and CDR2 SVGAGI. CDR3 length: 10 residues. The V and J ends lost 10 bases and 11 bases respectively, with 14 bases between them.

The chain recombines TRBV19 with TRBJ1-5; 9 positions agree with TRBD1. CDR3 length: 15 amino acids. Trimming removed 7 bases from V and 4 bases from J; junction bases left unmatched: 8. From germline, CDR1 is LNHDA and CDR2 SQIVND (reference sequence). This chain's CDR3 is CASKPDRGWNQPQHF. CDR3 in DNA: TGTGCCAGTAAGCCCGACAGGGGGTGGAATCAGCCCCAGCATTTT.

This clone has only one observation. CDR3 residues: CASSLGRQGTPNQETQYF. Here the CDR3 DNA reads TGTGCCAGCAGCTTGGGGAGACAGGGGACACCCAACCAAGAGACCCAGTACTTC. The chain joins TRBV5-6 to TRBJ2-5, with 8 bases fitting TRBD1. From germline, CDR1 is SGHDT and CDR2 YYEEEE. Losses at the gene ends were 0 bases for V and 0 bases for J; bases not matched to a gene: 10. This CDR3 is built from 18 residues.

The chain is built from TRBV6-5 and TRBJ2-1; 11 bases agree with TRBD2. J lost 6 bases, V lost 5 bases, and 6 bases had no gene match. CDR1 MNHEY and CDR2 SVGAGI come from the germline V gene. The CDR3 runs 15 residues. The CDR3 reads CASSGTSGSGNEQFF. The CDR3 DNA reads TGTGCCAGCAGTGGCACTAGCGGGAGTGGCAATGAGCAGTTCTTC.

Details on this clone: Germline and junction disagree at one end, which may indicate a read error. V usage is TRBV6-4 and J usage is TRBJ1-2; D possibly corresponds to TRBD1 (5 bases). Germline loops: CDR1 MRHNA, CDR2 SNTAGT. The CDR3 is made up of 16 amino acids. The CDR3 spells CASSYSVYDRLYGYTF. DNA for the CDR3: TGTGCCAGCAGTTACTCGGTTTACGACAGATTATATGGCTACACCTTC.

The V call is TRBV6-5, the J call TRBJ2-5, with TRBD1 matching over 8 bases. V dropped 4 bases and J dropped 2; count of bases not matched to a gene: 9. Germline assignment: CDR1 MNHEY and CDR2 SVGAGI. The CDR3 consists of 16 residues. Here the CDR3 DNA reads TGTGCCAGCAGTTCCCCCCAGGGGGCTGGACAAGAGACCCAGTACTTC. Encoded protein: CASSSPQGAGQETQYF.

This clone appeared a single time. The V call is TRBV4-1, the J call TRBJ2-5; 7 nucleotides align to TRBD2. With V trimmed by 4 bases and J by 1 base, 6 bases remained unmatched. The V gene's germline CDR1 is MGHRA and CDR2 YSYEKL. The CDR3 contains 15 residues. This CDR3 is CASSRIGLGQETQYF. In DNA, the CDR3 is TGCGCCAGCAGCCGAATCGGACTAGGCCAAGAGACCCAGTACTTC.

The rearrangement joins TRBV11-2 to TRBJ1-5; D is unclear. CDR1 SGHAT and CDR2 FQNNGV come from the germline V gene. Between the trimmed V and J ends, which lost 3 bases and 0 bases, there was a span of 3 bases. The length of the CDR3 is 13 residues. The DNA of the CDR3 is TGTGCCAGCAGCTTTAATAGCAATCAGCCCCAGCATTTT. This gives the protein CASSFNSNQPQHF.

V gene TRBV7-8 combines with J gene TRBJ1-2; unclear D gene. The CDR3 contains 16 residues. Germline CDR1 SGHVS, CDR2 FQNEAQ. V dropped 2 bases and J dropped 2 bases, with 15 bases sitting between them. This chain's CDR3 is CASSLYEERRNYGYTF. CDR3 coding DNA: TGTGCCAGCAGCTTATATGAGGAAAGGCGAAACTATGGCTACACCTTC.

V and J are TRBV6-5 and TRBJ2-7, with 9 positions matching TRBD2. The CDR3 spans 14 residues. Germline values: CDR1 MNHEY, CDR2 SVGAGI. J lost 6 bases, V lost 6 bases, and 9 bases had no gene match. The DNA for the CDR3 is TGTGCCAGCAGACCGGGACTAGCCGGTTCCGAGCAGTACTTC. Residues: CASRPGLAGSEQYF.

The chain uses TRBV11-2 and TRBJ2-7; 11 bases fit TRBD2. The CDR3 runs 15 residues. V shed 5 bases and J 3 bases; nucleotides not matched to a gene: 6. Germline CDR1 is SGHAT and CDR2 is FQNNGV. CDR3 nucleotide sequence: TGTGCCAGCAGCAAGGGACTAGCGGACCTCTACGAGCAGTACTTC. Translated: CASSKGLADLYEQYF.

The chain recombines TRBV18 with TRBJ2-1; 12 positions match TRBD1. The germline V gene has CDR1 KGHSH and CDR2 LQKENI. The J segment lost 7 bases and the V segment lost 4 bases, leaving 5 bases of the junction unmatched. This CDR3 has 15 amino acids. The CDR3 protein is CASSLGTGGQNEQFF. The DNA of the CDR3 is TGTGCCAGCTCACTAGGGACAGGGGGCCAAAATGAGCAGTTCTTC.

The gene calls are TRBV6-1 and TRBJ2-3; TRBD1 matches 7 bases. V lost 8 bases to trimming and J lost 2 bases; unmatched junction nucleotides: 7. Germline lookup yields CDR1 MNHNS and CDR2 SASEGT. CDR3 length equals 14 residues. CDR3 sequence (DNA): TGTGCCAGCCAGAACAGGGGTCCCACAGATACGCAGTATTTT. It translates to CASQNRGPTDTQYF.

This clone has only one observation. The rearrangement joins TRBV6-6 to TRBJ2-2; unclear D gene. Germline values: CDR1 MNHNY, CDR2 SVGAGI (reference sequence). The CDR3 sequence is 11 residues long. Trimming removed 8 bases from V and 7 bases from J, with 8 bases in between. The CDR3 coding sequence is TGTGCCAGCGCGCCAGGCGGGGAGCTGTTTTTT. Amino acid sequence: CASAPGGELFF.

The CDR3 region is CASRLQSRSYNEQFF. CDR3 coding DNA: TGTGCCAGTAGGTTACAGAGCCGCTCCTACAATGAGCAGTTCTTC. This chain uses TRBV19 with TRBJ2-1; D uncertain. The germline gives CDR1 LNHDA, CDR2 SQIVND (reference sequence). The CDR3 runs to 15 residues. V lost 6 bases and J lost 0, with 12 bases in between.

The chain uses TRBV10-3 and TRBJ2-7, with 10 bases lining up with TRBD1. The CDR3 runs 15 residues. Germline V gives CDR1 ENHRY, CDR2 SYGVKD. Unmatched junction bases numbered 2, after V lost 0 bases and J lost 3 bases. DNA for the CDR3: TGTGCCATCAGTGAGTCGGGACAGGGGAACTACGAGCAGTACTTC. Translated: CAISESGQGNYEQYF.

The chain joins TRBV7-9 to TRBJ2-7; TRBD1 is a possible D gene (5 bases). CDR1 and CDR2 (germline): SEHNR, FQNEAQ (reference sequence). Between the trimmed V and J ends, which lost 1 base and 3 bases, there was a span of 19 bases. This CDR3 has 17 amino acids. The CDR3 DNA sequence: TGTGCCAGCAGCTTAGGTAATGGGGCCCAAGCAAACTACGAGCAGTACTTC. This codes for CASSLGNGAQANYEQYF.

V and J are TRBV27 and TRBJ2-7, with TRBD2 matching 7 bases. The germline gives CDR1 MNHEY, CDR2 SMNVEV (reference sequence). The CDR3 covers 16 residues. Trimming at V came to 7 bases and at J to 1 base, leaving 13 bases not matched to a gene. The CDR3 bases are TGTGCCAGCATTGCGCGGGGGACGGGTATATCCTACGAGCAGTACTTC. Translated, it gives CASIARGTGISYEQYF.

The rearrangement links TRBV6-6 to TRBJ2-5; 9 bases line up with TRBD2. CDR1 and CDR2 (germline): MNHNY, SVGAGI (reference sequence). V was pared by 6 bases and J by 2 bases, with 10 bases of the junction left unmatched. The CDR3 consists of 16 residues. The CDR3 is CASSPIAGVRQETQYF. In DNA form, the CDR3 reads TGTGCCAGCAGCCCCATAGCGGGAGTGCGGCAAGAGACCCAGTACTTC.

This rearrangement joins TRBV7-2 to TRBJ2-7, with D hard to call. V lost 5 bases and J 2 bases, leaving 10 bases between the germline ends. CDR1 and CDR2 (germline): SGHTA, FQGNSA. This CDR3 has 13 amino acids. The DNA of the CDR3 is TGTGCCAGCAGCCGAGACAAGACCTACGAGCAGTACTTC. It specifies CASSRDKTYEQYF.